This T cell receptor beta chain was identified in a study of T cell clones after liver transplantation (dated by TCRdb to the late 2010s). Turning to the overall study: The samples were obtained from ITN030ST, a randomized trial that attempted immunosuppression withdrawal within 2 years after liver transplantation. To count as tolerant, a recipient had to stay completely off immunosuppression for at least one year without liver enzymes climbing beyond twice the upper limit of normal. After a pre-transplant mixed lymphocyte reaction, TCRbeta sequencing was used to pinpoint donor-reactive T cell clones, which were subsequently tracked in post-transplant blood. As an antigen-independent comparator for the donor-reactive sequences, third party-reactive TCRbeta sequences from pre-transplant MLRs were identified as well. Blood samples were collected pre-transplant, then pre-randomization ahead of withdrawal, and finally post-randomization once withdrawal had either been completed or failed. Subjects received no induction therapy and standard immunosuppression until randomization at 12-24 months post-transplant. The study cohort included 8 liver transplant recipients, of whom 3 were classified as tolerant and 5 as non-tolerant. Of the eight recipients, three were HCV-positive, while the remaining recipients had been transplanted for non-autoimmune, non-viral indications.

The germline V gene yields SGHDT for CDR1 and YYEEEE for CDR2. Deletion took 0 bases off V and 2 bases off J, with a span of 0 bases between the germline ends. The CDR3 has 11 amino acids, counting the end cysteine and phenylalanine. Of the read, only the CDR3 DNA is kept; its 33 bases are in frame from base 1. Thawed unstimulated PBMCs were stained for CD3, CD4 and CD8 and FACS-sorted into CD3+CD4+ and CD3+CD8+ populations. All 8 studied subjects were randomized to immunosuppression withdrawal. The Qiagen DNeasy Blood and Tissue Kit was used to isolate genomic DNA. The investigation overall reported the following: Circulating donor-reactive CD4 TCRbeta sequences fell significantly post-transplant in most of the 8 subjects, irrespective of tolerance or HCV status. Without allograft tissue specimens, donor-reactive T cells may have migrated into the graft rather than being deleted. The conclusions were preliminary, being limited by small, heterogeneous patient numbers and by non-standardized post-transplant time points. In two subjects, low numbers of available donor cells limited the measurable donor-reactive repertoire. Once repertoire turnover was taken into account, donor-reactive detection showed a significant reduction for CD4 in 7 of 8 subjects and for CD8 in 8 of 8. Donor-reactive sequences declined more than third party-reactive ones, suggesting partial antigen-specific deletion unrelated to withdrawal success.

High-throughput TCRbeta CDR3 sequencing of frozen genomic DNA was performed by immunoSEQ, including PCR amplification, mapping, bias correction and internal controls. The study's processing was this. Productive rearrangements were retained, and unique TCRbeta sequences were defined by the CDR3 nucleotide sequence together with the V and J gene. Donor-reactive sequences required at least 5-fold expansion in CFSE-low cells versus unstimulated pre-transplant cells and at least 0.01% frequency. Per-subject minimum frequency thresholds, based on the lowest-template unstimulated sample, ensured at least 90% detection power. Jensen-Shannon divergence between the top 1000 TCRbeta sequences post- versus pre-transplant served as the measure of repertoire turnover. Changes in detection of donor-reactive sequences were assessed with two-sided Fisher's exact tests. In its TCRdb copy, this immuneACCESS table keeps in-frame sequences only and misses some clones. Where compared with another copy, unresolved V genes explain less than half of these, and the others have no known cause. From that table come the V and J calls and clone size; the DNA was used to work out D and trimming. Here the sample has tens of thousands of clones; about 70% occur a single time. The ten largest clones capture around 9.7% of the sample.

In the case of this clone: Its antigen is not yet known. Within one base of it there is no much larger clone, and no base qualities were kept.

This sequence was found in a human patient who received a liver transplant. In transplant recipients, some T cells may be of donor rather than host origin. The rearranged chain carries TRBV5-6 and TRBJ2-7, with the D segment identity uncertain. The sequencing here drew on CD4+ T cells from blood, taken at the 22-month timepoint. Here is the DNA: TGTGCCAGCAGCTTGGCCTACGAGCAGTACTTC. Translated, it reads CASSLAYEQYF. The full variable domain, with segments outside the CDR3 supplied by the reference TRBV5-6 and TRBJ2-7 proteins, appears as DAGVTQSPTHLIKTRGQQVTLRCSPKSGHDTVSWYQQALGQGPQFIFQYYEEEERQRGNFPDRFSGHQFPNYSSELNVNALLLGDSALYLCASSLAYEQYFGPGTRLTVT.